These T cell receptor beta chains were read from a single sample in a study of radiation and T cells in renal cell carcinoma. Profiling relied on immunoSEQ multiplex PCR, and the TCRdb table lists in-frame clones only, not all of them. The sample carries about 91,000 clones, approximately 80% recorded once. Source: blood, taken from a patient whose treatment included radiotherapy and nephrectomy. These receptor sequences come from a man in his sixties with renal cell carcinoma. Each CDR3 is given with its conserved first and last residue. D genes are given only for firm matches. Only part of the rows carry a size: once, few, many, or a class if the clone is expanded.

j_gene,v_gene,abundance,len,d_gene,CDR3aa,CDR3nt
TRBJ2-5,TRBV28,once,15,.,CASSLGGGLQETQYF,TGTGCCAGCAGTTTGGGCGGAGGCCTCCAAGAGACCCAGTACTTC
TRBJ2-6,TRBV10-1,.,15,.,CASSDRNSGANVLTF,TGCGCCAGCAGCGACAGGAACTCTGGGGCCAACGTCCTGACTTTC
TRBJ2-2,TRBV7-3,.,13,.,CASSGTSTGELFF,TGTGCCAGCAGCGGGACATCCACCGGGGAGCTGTTTTTT
TRBJ2-3,TRBV6-6,.,15,.,CASSPMNGGTDTQYF,TGTGCCAGCAGCCCGATGAACGGGGGCACAGATACGCAGTATTTT
TRBJ2-3,TRBV6-6,few,14,TRBD2,CASSLSGRGDTQYF,TGTGCCAGCAGTCTTAGCGGGAGAGGGGATACGCAGTATTTT
TRBJ1-4,TRBV2,.,14,.,CASNLQGSNEKLFF,TGTGCCAGCAACTTACAGGGTAGTAATGAAAAACTGTTTTTT
TRBJ2-1,TRBV6-6,.,15,TRBD2,CASSPGTSVYNEQFF,TGTGCCAGCAGTCCCGGGACTAGCGTCTACAATGAGCAGTTCTTC
TRBJ2-7,TRBV4-1,.,14,.,CASRPGTEAYEQYF,TGCGCCAGCAGACCCGGGACCGAAGCCTACGAGCAGTACTTC
TRBJ2-7,TRBV29-1,.,10,.,CSVGTYEQYF,TGCAGCGTTGGCACTTACGAGCAGTACTTC
TRBJ2-6,TRBV7-9,once,13,.,CASSLVAANVLTF,TGTGCCAGCTCTTTGGTTGCGGCCAACGTCCTGACTTTC
TRBJ2-2,TRBV6-5,.,13,.,CASSRREAGELFF,TGTGCCAGCAGCCGGAGGGAGGCCGGGGAGCTGTTTTTT
TRBJ2-5,TRBV11-1,.,17,TRBD2,CASSLDTSGAYQETQYF,TGTGCCAGCAGCTTAGACACTAGCGGTGCGTACCAAGAGACCCAGTACTTC
TRBJ1-1,TRBV10-3,.,13,.,CAVSESDNTEAFF,TGTGCCGTCAGTGAGTCGGATAACACTGAAGCTTTCTTT
TRBJ2-1,TRBV27,.,15,TRBD1,CASSIPGGSYNEQFF,TGTGCCAGCAGCATTCCAGGGGGCTCCTACAATGAGCAGTTCTTC
TRBJ2-5,TRBV6-6,.,14,TRBD1,CASSLTGGKETQYF,TGTGCCAGCAGTTTGACAGGGGGTAAAGAGACCCAGTACTTC
TRBJ1-5,TRBV11-2,.,17,TRBD1,CASSFGTGGPGNQPQHF,TGTGCCAGCAGCTTTGGGACAGGGGGCCCTGGCAATCAGCCCCAGCATTTT
TRBJ2-5,TRBV5-1,.,14,.,CASSLGGFQETQYF,TGCGCCAGCAGCTTGGGGGGGTTCCAAGAGACCCAGTACTTC
TRBJ1-3,TRBV21-1,.,15,.,CASRHGSGAGNTIYF,TGTGCCAGCCGGCACGGATCGGGGGCAGGAAACACCATATATTTT
TRBJ2-5,TRBV14,.,14,.,CASSHPVGQETQYF,TGTGCCAGCTCTCATCCGGTTGGCCAAGAGACCCAGTACTTC
TRBJ2-7,TRBV28,.,16,TRBD2,CASSLTSGGGTYEQYF,TGTGCCAGCAGTTTAACTTCGGGGGGAGGGACCTACGAGCAGTACTTC
TRBJ2-3,TRBV19,.,14,TRBD2,CASQKREGTDTQYF,TGTGCCAGCCAAAAGCGGGAGGGCACAGATACGCAGTATTTT
TRBJ2-3,TRBV7-2,once,16,.,CASSLVSAIPTDTQYF,TGTGCCAGCAGCTTAGTCTCGGCAATCCCCACAGATACGCAGTATTTT
TRBJ2-2,TRBV19,.,16,.,CASSIKSGWGTGELFF,TGTGCCAGTAGTATAAAGTCCGGTTGGGGGACCGGGGAGCTGTTTTTT
TRBJ2-7,TRBV28,few,15,TRBD1,CASGNRGQGMIEQYF,TGTGCCAGCGGGAACCGGGGACAGGGGATGATCGAGCAGTACTTC
TRBJ2-5,TRBV7-7,once,15,TRBD2,CVSSMGLAGGETQYF,TGTGTCAGCAGCATGGGACTAGCGGGAGGAGAGACCCAGTACTTC
TRBJ2-7,TRBV7-9,many,13,TRBD1,CASSQDRGYEQYF,TGTGCCAGCAGCCAGGACAGGGGCTACGAGCAGTACTTC
TRBJ2-7,TRBV30,.,15,.,CAWSVGRKAGYEQYF,TGTGCCTGGAGTGTAGGGAGAAAGGCGGGGTACGAGCAGTACTTC
TRBJ2-3,TRBV5-8,.,17,.,CASSLVAGALSTDTQYF,TGTGCCAGCAGCTTGGTGGCGGGGGCCCTTAGCACAGATACGCAGTATTTT
TRBJ2-3,TRBV5-6,.,14,.,CASSQGGGEDTQYF,TGTGCCAGCAGCCAAGGAGGGGGGGAAGATACGCAGTATTTT
TRBJ1-1,TRBV25-1,few,14,TRBD1,CASSGTGRNTEAFF,TGTGCCAGCAGTGGGACAGGGAGGAACACTGAAGCTTTCTTT
TRBJ2-1,TRBV11-3,.,17,TRBD2,CASSPKASGRAANEQFF,TGTGCCAGCAGCCCAAAAGCTAGCGGGAGGGCGGCCAATGAGCAGTTCTTC
TRBJ1-2,TRBV18,.,16,.,CASSPETGFTNYGYTF,TGTGCCAGCTCACCGGAAACAGGGTTTACTAACTATGGCTACACCTTC
TRBJ1-5,TRBV28,.,15,.,CASSFRGRSNQPQHF,TGTGCCAGCAGTTTCCGGGGCAGGAGCAATCAGCCCCAGCATTTT
TRBJ2-7,TRBV2,.,11,.,CASSDYDEQYF,TGTGCCAGCAGTGATTACGACGAGCAGTACTTC
TRBJ2-3,TRBV19,.,17,.,CASSIEGWLRGSDTQYF,TGTGCCAGTAGTATAGAGGGTTGGCTCAGGGGTTCAGATACGCAGTATTTT
TRBJ2-1,TRBV19,.,14,TRBD2,CASSIGPSIGGKFF,TGTGCCAGTAGTATAGGGCCCAGCATCGGGGGGAAGTTCTTC
TRBJ2-5,TRBV5-1,.,12,.,CASSDPKETQYF,TGCGCCAGCAGCGACCCCAAAGAGACCCAGTACTTC
TRBJ2-6,TRBV11-3,.,15,.,CASSLGLSGANVLTF,TGTGCCAGCAGCTTAGGCCTCTCTGGGGCCAACGTCCTGACTTTC
TRBJ1-5,TRBV7-8,once,16,TRBD1,CASSFTGGGSNQPQHF,TGTGCCAGCAGCTTTACAGGGGGCGGGAGCAATCAGCCCCAGCATTTT
TRBJ1-4,TRBV5-4,.,15,.,CASSTLGDVWEKLFF,TGTGCCAGCAGCACCCTGGGTGACGTATGGGAAAAACTGTTTTTT
TRBJ2-5,TRBV9,.,15,TRBD1,CASSTRTGNQETQYF,TGTGCCAGCAGCACCAGGACAGGGAACCAAGAGACCCAGTACTTC
TRBJ1-1,TRBV18,.,19,TRBD1,CASSPPSGTGPFMNTEAFF,TGTGCCAGCTCACCCCCGTCTGGGACAGGACCATTTATGAACACTGAAGCTTTCTTT
TRBJ2-3,TRBV6-1,.,15,.,CASTQWGALTDTQYF,TGTGCCAGCACCCAATGGGGGGCGTTAACAGATACGCAGTATTTT
TRBJ1-5,TRBV28,medium-sized,14,.,CASSPAGGSQPQHF,TGTGCCAGCAGCCCTGCGGGGGGAAGTCAGCCCCAGCATTTT